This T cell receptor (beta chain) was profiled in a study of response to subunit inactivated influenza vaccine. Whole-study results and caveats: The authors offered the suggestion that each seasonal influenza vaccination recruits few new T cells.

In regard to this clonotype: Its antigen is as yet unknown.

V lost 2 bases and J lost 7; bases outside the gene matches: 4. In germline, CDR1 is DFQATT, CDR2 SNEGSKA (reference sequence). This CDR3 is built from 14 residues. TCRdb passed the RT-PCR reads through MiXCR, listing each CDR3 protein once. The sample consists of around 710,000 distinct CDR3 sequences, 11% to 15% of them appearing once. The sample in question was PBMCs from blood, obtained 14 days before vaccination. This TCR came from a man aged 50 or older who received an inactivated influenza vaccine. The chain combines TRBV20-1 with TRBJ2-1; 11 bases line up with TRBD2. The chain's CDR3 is CSARRLAGRNEQFF. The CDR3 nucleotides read TGCAGTGCTAGAAGACTAGCGGGAAGGAATGAGCAGTTCTTC.